A selection of T cell receptor beta chains follows, all from one sample in a study of PD-1 blockade in classical Hodgkin lymphoma. Sequencing was performed with immunoSEQ multiplex PCR; in TCRdb, only in-frame clones are kept and a portion is missing. The top ten hold roughly 6.6% of the sample, which has fewer than 20,000 clones, roughly 84% seen once. Specimen: peripheral blood mononuclear cells (PBMCs), collected at baseline. Receptors were obtained from a human donor with classical Hodgkin lymphoma. Each CDR3 is given with its conserved first and last residue. Expanded clones get a size class; other rows say once, few or many, or leave the size out.

CDR3	size	length	J	V
CASSESRRSPLHF	NA	13	TRBJ1-6	TRBV10-2
CASSLAGGRGELFF	few	14	TRBJ2-2	TRBV7-2
CASSLTGGYGNTIYF	NA	15	TRBJ1-3	TRBV6-5
CASSSDRGVGTQYF	few	14	TRBJ2-5	TRBV5-4
CASSLRWGLRGDTGELFF	NA	18	TRBJ2-2	TRBV27
CASSFSDTQYF	NA	11	TRBJ2-3	TRBV7-9
CASSPPGGSRGETQYF	NA	16	TRBJ2-5	TRBV18
CASSRKTENYGYTF	NA	14	TRBJ1-2	TRBV4-2
CAWSVGAASTDTQYF	few	15	TRBJ2-3	TRBV30
CASGLVLGRGSSQPQHF	NA	17	TRBJ1-5	TRBV12-5
CASSLGRPETQYF	once	13	TRBJ2-5	TRBV5-6
CASTFDPAFRELFF	NA	14	TRBJ2-2	TRBV7-9
CASSLSPNTEAFF	NA	13	TRBJ1-1	TRBV27
CASRRQENTGELFF	NA	14	TRBJ2-2	TRBV6-1
CASASGGPNEQYF	NA	13	TRBJ2-7	TRBV6-5
CASSDGLQPQHF	NA	12	TRBJ1-5	TRBV10-1
CATGSWGQSSYNEQFF	NA	16	TRBJ2-1	TRBV2
CAWRGRGGYNEQFF	NA	14	TRBJ2-1	TRBV30
CASSLTGILDGYTF	NA	14	TRBJ1-2	TRBV11-1
CASSLERGSVYGYTF	NA	15	TRBJ1-2	TRBV11-2
CASSPRVAGFSDEQYF	NA	16	NA	TRBV19
CASSVMGLAGAETQYF	NA	16	TRBJ2-5	TRBV5-8
CASGRVRQPQHF	once	12	TRBJ1-5	TRBV27
CAAQQVMNTEAFF	NA	13	TRBJ1-1	TRBV2
CASGETSAYEQFF	few	13	TRBJ2-1	TRBV9
CASSQTSGTDTQYF	NA	14	TRBJ2-3	TRBV7-9
CASSLERSNYGYTF	NA	14	TRBJ1-2	TRBV5-1
CASRMGQGNAPQHF	NA	14	TRBJ1-5	TRBV27
CASSLRSSSDEKLFF	NA	15	TRBJ1-4	TRBV7-9
CASSPRLTDTQYF	NA	13	TRBJ2-3	TRBV18
CATSRGGNEQFF	few	12	TRBJ2-1	TRBV15
CASSFRGLYEQYF	NA	13	TRBJ2-7	TRBV7-2
CASSNLAGVTDTQYF	NA	15	TRBJ2-3	TRBV6-4
CAWGPGQGQPQHF	NA	13	TRBJ1-5	TRBV7-3
CASSSFVPNYGYTF	NA	14	TRBJ1-2	TRBV5-4
CASSWGQTVGEQYF	once	14	TRBJ2-7	TRBV5-4
CASSTSTGAPPTSQKNIQYF	NA	20	TRBJ2-4	TRBV18
CASRQGRNSPLHF	NA	13	TRBJ1-6	TRBV7-3
CASSRPLNEQFF	NA	12	TRBJ2-1	TRBV7-8
CASSPGQGVSYEQYF	NA	15	TRBJ2-7	TRBV21-1
CATSRDTRTGFTDTQYF	NA	17	TRBJ2-3	TRBV15
CASSEGQGLTEAFF	NA	14	TRBJ1-1	TRBV9